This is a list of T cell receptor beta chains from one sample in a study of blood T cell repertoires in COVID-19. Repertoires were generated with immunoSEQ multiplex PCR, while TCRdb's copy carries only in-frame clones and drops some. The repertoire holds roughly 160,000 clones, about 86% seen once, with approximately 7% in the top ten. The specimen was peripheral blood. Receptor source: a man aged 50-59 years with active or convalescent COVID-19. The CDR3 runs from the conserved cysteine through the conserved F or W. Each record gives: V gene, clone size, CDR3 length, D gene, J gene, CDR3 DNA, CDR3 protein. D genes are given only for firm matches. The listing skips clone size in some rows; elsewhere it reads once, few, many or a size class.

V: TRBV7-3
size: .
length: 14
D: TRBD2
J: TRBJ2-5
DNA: TGTGCCAGCAGCCGACTAGCGGGGCAAGAGACCCAGTACTTC
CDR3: CASSRLAGQETQYF

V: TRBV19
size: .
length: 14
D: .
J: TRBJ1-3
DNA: TGTGCCAGTAGTAGTCTACTGGCTGGAAACACCATATATTTT
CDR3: CASSSLLAGNTIYF

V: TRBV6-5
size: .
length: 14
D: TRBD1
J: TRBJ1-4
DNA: TGTGCCACTGCAAAGGGGGACAGCAATGAAAAACTGTTTTTT
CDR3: CATAKGDSNEKLFF

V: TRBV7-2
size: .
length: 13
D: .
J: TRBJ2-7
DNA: TGTGCCACATCAACTAGAGGGAACTACGAGCAGTACTTC
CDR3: CATSTRGNYEQYF

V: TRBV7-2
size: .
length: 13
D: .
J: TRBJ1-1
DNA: TGTGCCAGCAGCTTGCGAATGAACACTGAAGCTTTCTTT
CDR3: CASSLRMNTEAFF

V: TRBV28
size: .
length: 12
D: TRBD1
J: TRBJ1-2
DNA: TGTGCCAGCAGTGGACAGGAGCGCGGCTACACCTTC
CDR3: CASSGQERGYTF

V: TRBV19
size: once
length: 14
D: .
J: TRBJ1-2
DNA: TGTGCCAGTAGTCCTTCAGTTGTTCACTATGGCTACACCTTC
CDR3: CASSPSVVHYGYTF

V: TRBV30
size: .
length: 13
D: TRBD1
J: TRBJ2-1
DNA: TGTGCCTGGACGGGACAGTCCTACAATGAGCAGTTCTTC
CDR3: CAWTGQSYNEQFF

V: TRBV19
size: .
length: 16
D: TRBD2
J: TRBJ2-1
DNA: TGTGCCAGTAGTATCAGGACTAGCGGGAGAGATAATGAGCAGTTCTTC
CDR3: CASSIRTSGRDNEQFF

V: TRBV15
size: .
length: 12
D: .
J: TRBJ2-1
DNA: TGTGCCACCAGCAGATTACTAGGGGAGGAGTTCTTC
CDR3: CATSRLLGEEFF

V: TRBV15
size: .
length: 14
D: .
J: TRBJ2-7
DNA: TGTGCCACCAGCAGAGAGATAGGGGACTACGAGCAGTACTTC
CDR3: CATSREIGDYEQYF

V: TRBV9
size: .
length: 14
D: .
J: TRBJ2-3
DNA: TGTGCCAGCAGCGTTACGGAGAGCACAGATACGCAGTATTTT
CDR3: CASSVTESTDTQYF

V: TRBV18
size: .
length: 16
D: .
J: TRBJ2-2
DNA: TGTGCCAGCTCACCAAGGGCAGGGACTCTCACCGGGGAGCTGTTTTTT
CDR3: CASSPRAGTLTGELFF